The rows below give T cell receptor beta chains drawn from one sample of a study of T-cell memory formation after mild COVID-19. TCRdb called the 5' RACE reads again in MiXCR, with one record for every CDR3 protein. This table has around 340,000 distinct CDR3 sequences, approximately 21% appearing once. Sequenced input: PBMCs or a T cell subset sorted from them (not recorded which). These receptors all come from an adult woman who had mild COVID-19 (a few samples of this study predate the infection). Cell type and time point are not known. CDR3s include the opening cysteine and the closing phenylalanine or tryptophan. The D gene is left open where the match is weak. Clone size appears in some rows only: once, few, many, or a class for an expanded clone.

>TRBV20-1|NA|TRBJ2-1|NA
CSASSGPDNEQFF
TGCAGTGCTAGTAGCGGCCCCGACAATGAGCAGTTCTTC
>TRBV12-3/TRBV12-4|NA|TRBJ1-1|NA
CASSFRPNTEAFF
TGTGCCAGCAGTTTCAGGCCGAACACTGAAGCTTTCTTT
>TRBV7-8|TRBD2|TRBJ2-7|few
CASSLALAGAIEQYF
TGTGCCAGCAGCTTAGCCCTAGCGGGAGCTATCGAGCAGTACTTC
>TRBV12-3/TRBV12-4|TRBD2|TRBJ2-3|NA
CASRGNLGLATDTQYF
TGTGCCAGCAGGGGGAACCTGGGACTAGCAACAGATACGCAGTATTTT
>TRBV21-1|NA|TRBJ1-2|few
CASSKAPQPDSYGYTF
TGTGCCAGCAGCAAAGCGCCCCAGCCTGACAGCTATGGCTACACCTTC
>TRBV21-1|NA|TRBJ2-3|NA
CASSKHRGLAGDQRLTDTQYF
TGTGCCAGCAGCAAACATCGAGGACTAGCGGGGGACCAACGCCTCACAGATACGCAGTATTTT
>TRBV7-9|TRBD1|TRBJ2-5|few
CASSFRGMWETQYF
TGTGCCAGCAGCTTCAGGGGGATGTGGGAGACCCAGTACTTC
>TRBV5-1|TRBD1|TRBJ2-7|few
CASSAGQETYEQYF
TGCGCCAGCAGCGCGGGACAGGAAACCTACGAGCAGTACTTC
>TRBV3-1|NA|TRBJ2-7|NA
CASSQATGGQYF
TGTGCCAGCAGCCAGGCGACAGGAGGGCAGTACTTC
>TRBV24-1|NA|TRBJ1-2|NA
CATSDRQAGGYTF
TGTGCCACCAGTGACAGACAAGCCGGTGGCTACACCTTC
>TRBV4-1|NA|TRBJ2-1|few
CASSQALVTYNEQFF
TGCGCCAGCAGCCAAGCACTCGTAACTTACAATGAGCAGTTCTTC
>TRBV5-5|NA|TRBJ1-2|NA
CASSKPGSGGGGYTF
TGTGCAAGCAGCAAGCCGGGATCCGGTGGGGGTGGCTACACCTTC
>TRBV10-3|TRBD1|TRBJ2-1|few
CAISESGGTGGHEQFF
TGTGCCATCAGTGAGTCCGGCGGGACAGGGGGCCATGAGCAGTTCTTC
>TRBV2|TRBD1|TRBJ2-5|NA
CASSASPGQGWETQYF
TGTGCCAGCAGTGCATCCCCTGGACAGGGGTGGGAGACCCAGTACTTC
>TRBV4-1|NA|TRBJ2-2|NA
CASSLKGGTGELFF
TGCGCCAGCAGTTTGAAGGGGGGCACCGGGGAGCTGTTTTTT
>TRBV18|NA|TRBJ2-2|NA
CASSPSGNYVNTGELFF
TGTGCCAGCTCACCTTCTGGGAATTATGTGAACACCGGGGAGCTGTTTTTT
>TRBV20-1|NA|TRBJ2-7|NA
CSASELGSDHEQYF
TGCAGTGCTAGTGAACTGGGTTCAGACCACGAGCAGTACTTC
>TRBV19|NA|TRBJ2-7|NA
CASSTQGEQYF
TGTGCCAGTAGTACCCAGGGCGAGCAGTACTTC
>TRBV12-3/TRBV12-4|TRBD1|TRBJ1-4|NA
CASSLGRGLRREKLFF
TGTGCCAGCAGTTTAGGCAGGGGGCTAAGGCGTGAAAAACTGTTTTTT
>TRBV5-8|TRBD1|TRBJ1-6|few
CASSHIDRDNSPLHF
TGTGCCAGCAGCCACATCGACAGGGACAATTCACCCCTCCACTTT
>TRBV19|TRBD1|TRBJ2-3|few
CASSIEGARTDTQYF
TGTGCCAGTAGTATTGAGGGGGCCCGCACAGATACGCAGTATTTT
>TRBV7-2|TRBD2|TRBJ2-4|few
CASSHSGRGIENIQYF
TGTGCCAGCAGCCATAGCGGGAGAGGGATAGAAAACATTCAGTACTTC
>TRBV7-2|NA|TRBJ2-5|NA
CASSFGGEETQYF
TGTGCCAGCAGCTTTGGGGGCGAAGAGACCCAGTACTTC
>TRBV5-1|TRBD1|TRBJ2-2|many
CASSLGQGHTGELFF
TGCGCCAGCAGCTTAGGACAGGGACACACCGGGGAGCTGTTTTTT
>TRBV6-5|NA|TRBJ1-2|NA
CASSYRVGGYGYTF
TGTGCCAGCAGTTATAGGGTGGGCGGCTATGGCTACACCTTC
>TRBV6-1|TRBD2|TRBJ2-1|few
CASFGGRARGYNEQFF
TGTGCCAGTTTCGGGGGGAGGGCCCGCGGCTACAATGAGCAGTTCTTC
>TRBV2|TRBD2|TRBJ2-4|NA
CASSEATSGAPGGQYF
TGTGCCAGCAGTGAAGCGACTAGCGGGGCTCCCGGCGGGCAGTACTTC
>TRBV9|TRBD2|TRBJ2-1|once
CASSVASGGPPYNEQFF
TGTGCCAGCAGCGTAGCTAGCGGGGGGCCCCCCTACAATGAGCAGTTCTTC
>TRBV25-1|NA|TRBJ1-1|few
CASSHQNTEAFF
TGTGCCAGCAGTCATCAGAACACTGAAGCTTTCTTT